This TCR beta chain originates from a study of T cells in Graves' hyperthyroidism and ophthalmopathy. Study-level information: Sampling of peripheral blood happened at initial diagnosis, prior to any treatment.

This clonotype was detected a few times. V was trimmed by 2 bases and J by 3 bases, leaving 7 bases between them. The length of the CDR3 is 13 residues. PBMCs were collected from a roughly 9.7 ml volume of fresh peripheral blood. The investigators amplified TCR beta CDR3 regions from RNA transcripts. First-round RT-PCR with HTBI primers amplified the TCR CDR3 region. TCRdb independently ran MiXCR on the multiplex PCR reads; one entry per CDR3 protein. The table has under 350,000 distinct CDR3 sequences, roughly 23% seen once. Sequenced material: blood. The rearrangement links TRBV12-3 or TRBV12-4 to TRBJ1-2; D remains ambiguous. The sequence was collected from a woman aged 45-65 years with Graves' hyperthyroidism. The CDR3 spells CASSLTADYGYTF. The CDR3 DNA reads TGTGCCAGCAGTTTAACGGCAGACTATGGCTACACCTTC.